Below, 25 T cell receptor beta chains from the same sample are listed, as sequenced in a study of regulatory T cells in long-lasting Graves disease. The authors built TCR beta libraries using iRepertoire HTBI primers and Arm-PCR of CDR3 regions. TCRdb re-called the multiplex PCR reads through MiXCR, storing one row per CDR3 protein. The data contain about 440,000 distinct CDR3 sequences, 15% of them singletons. Time point denoted: newly diagnosed GD, antithyroid drugs for less than 3 months. Construction of the TCR library relied on RNA isolated from PBMCs. These sequences were also reported in another study, on T cells in Graves' hyperthyroidism and ophthalmopathy.

This specimen consisted of peripheral blood mononuclear cells (PBMCs), obtained at new diagnosis, from a patient treated with antithyroid drugs. Receptor source: a woman aged 25 to 39 with Graves disease.

This clonotype was observed a few times. This chain uses TRBV28 with TRBJ1-4, with D perhaps TRBD1 (6 bases). CDR3 length equals 14 residues. The ends were cut back, 7 bases at V and 6 bases at J, with 15 bases in the middle. Germline assignment: CDR1 MDHEN and CDR2 SYDVKM. This CDR3 reads CASKEEGGDEKLFF. Written as DNA, the CDR3 is TGTGCCAGCAAAGAGGAGGGGGGGGATGAAAAACTGTTTTTT.

This clonotype was seen a handful of times. The rearrangement joins TRBV20-1 to TRBJ1-1; D may be TRBD1 (5 bases). CDR3 size: 15 residues. V gave up 7 bases and J gave up 1 base, with 19 bases separating them. Germline loops: CDR1 DFQATT, CDR2 SNEGSKA (reference sequence). CDR3 amino acids: CSGRTGGKRNTEAFF. The CDR3 DNA follows: TGCAGTGGGCGAACAGGAGGGAAAAGGAACACTGAAGCTTTCTTT.

The rearrangement uses TRBV6-1 and TRBJ1-1, with D perhaps matching TRBD1 (6 bases). Germline CDR1 reads MNHNS; CDR2 reads SASEGT. The CDR3 is 12 amino acids. V shed 10 bases and J shed 4 bases, with 13 bases lying between them. The CDR3 bases are TGTGCCACCCAGAAGGGGGTCACTGAAGCTTTCTTT. This codes for CATQKGVTEAFF.

The sample holds many counts of this clonotype. This sequence joins TRBV27 and TRBJ2-1, with 10 bases matching TRBD2. Germline CDR1 MNHEY, CDR2 SMNVEV (reference sequence). The CDR3 runs 16 residues. After removal of 7 bases from V and 5 bases from J, the junction contained 11 bases not matched to a gene. In nucleotides, the CDR3 is TGTGCCAGCAACACACAACAAGCGGGAGGGAACAATGAGCAGTTCTTC. It codes for CASNTQQAGGNNEQFF.

This clonotype showed up many times. The V and J genes are TRBV15 and TRBJ2-7, with D maybe TRBD2 (7 bases). This CDR3 has 16 amino acids. Looked up from germline, CDR1 is LNHNV and CDR2 is YYDKDF (reference sequence). The V gene lost 1 base and the J gene lost 0 bases, with 13 bases spanning the gap. CDR3 sequence: CATSRGPGGGSYEQYF. As DNA, the CDR3 is TGTGCCACCAGCAGAGGGCCGGGGGGCGGCTCCTACGAGCAGTACTTC. Complete variable domain (other parts from reference TRBV15 and TRBJ2-7): DAMVIQNPRYQVTQFGKPVTLSCSQTLNHNVMYWYQQKSSQAPKLLFHYYDKDFNNEADTPDNFQSRRPNTSFCFLDIRSPGLGDTAMYLCATSRGPGGGSYEQYFGPGTRLTVT.

This clonotype was counted ten times or more. J is TRBJ1-1 and V is TRBV11-2; 8 positions match TRBD1. V lost 4 bases to trimming and J lost 4 bases; unmatched junction nucleotides: 8. The CDR3 spans 15 residues. Germline-derived CDR1 and CDR2 are SGHAT and FQNNGV. This CDR3 reads CASSSTQGASTEAFF. In DNA form, the CDR3 reads TGTGCCAGCAGCTCCACCCAGGGGGCGAGCACTGAAGCTTTCTTT.

In its sample, this clonotype was seen many times. The CDR3 sequence: CAWSEVGTEAFF. The CDR3, as DNA: TGTGCCTGGAGTGAGGTGGGGACTGAAGCTTTCTTT. The rearrangement joins TRBV30 to TRBJ1-1; no definite D call. The CDR3 extends over 12 amino acids. V was pared by 1 base and J by 5 bases, with 8 bases between. In germline, CDR1 is GTSNPN, CDR2 SVGIG (reference sequence).

This clonotype was counted a few times. The chain employs TRBV28 and TRBJ2-7; 8 nucleotides line up with TRBD2. Unmatched junction bases numbered 10, after V lost 6 bases and J lost 3 bases. The CDR3 is made up of 15 amino acids. Looked up from germline, CDR1 is MDHEN and CDR2 is SYDVKM. The CDR3 reads CASRSTSDSNYEQYF. DNA of the CDR3: TGTGCCAGCAGGTCGACTAGCGACTCTAACTACGAGCAGTACTTC.

This chain joins TRBV27 and TRBJ2-2; possible D gene TRBD2, 6 bases. The CDR3 loop spans 15 amino acids. CDR1 MNHEY and CDR2 SMNVEV come from the germline V gene (reference sequence). V was pared by 5 bases and J by 8 bases, with 18 bases between. For the CDR3, the DNA is TGTGCCAGCAGTCCTCGCGGGACCCCTGTTGGGGAGCTGTTTTTT. Translated, it gives CASSPRGTPVGELFF.

This clonotype was detected many times. The J gene is TRBJ1-6, the V gene TRBV11-2, with D perhaps matching TRBD1 (5 bases). The V gene's germline CDR1 is SGHAT and CDR2 FQNNGV. CDR3 length: 16 amino acids. Trimming pared 6 bases from V and 0 bases from J, leaving 12 bases between. Here the CDR3 reads CASSPRQSSYNSPLHF. The CDR3 bases are TGTGCCAGCAGTCCCCGACAGAGCTCCTATAATTCACCCCTCCACTTT.

V gene TRBV5-1 combines with J gene TRBJ2-1; D unclear. The germline V gene encodes CDR1 SGHRS and CDR2 YFSETQ. CDR3 size: 15 residues. V was cut by 3 bases and J by 6 bases, with 16 bases left in between. The CDR3 loop is CASSSNHQTGNEQFF. For the CDR3, the DNA is TGCGCCAGCAGCTCAAACCATCAAACGGGCAATGAGCAGTTCTTC. Drawing the rest from reference TRBV5-1 and TRBJ2-1, the complete variable domain is KAGVTQTPRYLIKTRGQQVTLSCSPISGHRSVSWYQQTPGQGLQFLFEYFSETQRNKGNFPGRFSGRQFSNSRSEMNVSTLELGDSALYLCASSSNHQTGNEQFFGPGTRLTVL.

This clonotype has more than one count but fewer than ten. The chain combines TRBV29-1 with TRBJ1-1, with D possibly TRBD1 on 6 matching bases. Trimming shortened V by 8 bases and J by 6 bases, and 22 bases separated the two germline ends. From germline, CDR1 is SQVTM and CDR2 ANQGSEA. This CDR3 spans 14 amino acids. CDR3 nucleotide sequence: TGCAGCTCGAAAGGGGGGGCAGGGGACGCTGAAGCTTTCTTT. Residues: CSSKGGAGDAEAFF.

The table lists this clonotype with many counts. The chain carries TRBV2 and TRBJ2-2; possibly TRBD1 for D (6 bases). V lost 8 bases to trimming and J lost 1 base, with 17 bases between them. CDR3 length: 16 residues. The germline V gene encodes CDR1 SNHLY and CDR2 FYNNEI. The CDR3 sequence: CASYPAPGQNTGELFF. The CDR3 DNA follows: TGTGCCAGCTACCCCGCGCCGGGACAGAACACCGGGGAGCTGTTTTTT. Full variable domain (missing parts from reference TRBV2 and TRBJ2-2): EPEVTQTPSHQVTQMGQEVILRCVPISNHLYFYWYRQILGQKVEFLVSFYNNEISEKSEIFDDQFSVERPDGSNFTLKIRSTKLEDSAMYFCASYPAPGQNTGELFFGEGSRLTVL.

The chain is built from TRBV14 and TRBJ2-7; tentative D call: TRBD1 (6 bases). Germline values: CDR1 SGHDN, CDR2 FVKESK. The CDR3 extends over 15 amino acids. V was clipped by 6 bases and J by 5 bases, with 20 bases between them. The CDR3 reads CASRPTRQDRDEQYF. The CDR3 DNA is TGTGCCAGCAGGCCGACTCGACAGGATCGCGACGAGCAGTACTTC.

This clonotype was seen repeatedly, ten times or more. J is TRBJ2-3 and V is TRBV28; 11 nucleotides line up with TRBD2. Germline V gives CDR1 MDHEN, CDR2 SYDVKM. The CDR3 is 15 amino acids. After removal of 2 bases from V and 7 bases from J, the junction contained 5 bases not matched to a gene. The CDR3 region is CASSLGLAGGYTQYF. The CDR3 DNA is TGTGCCAGCAGTTTAGGTCTAGCGGGAGGCTATACGCAGTATTTT.

This clonotype was counted at least ten times. The rearrangement links TRBV15 to TRBJ2-7; 10 bases are a match to TRBD2. This CDR3 comprises 16 residues. Germline V gene data show CDR1 as LNHNV and CDR2 as YYDKDF (reference sequence). Trimming took 1 base from V and 0 from J; bases not matched to a gene: 3. The CDR3: CATSRVRTSGSYEQYF. CDR3 DNA sequence: TGTGCCACCAGCAGAGTCCGGACTAGCGGCTCCTACGAGCAGTACTTC.

This clonotype was observed a few times. The chain carries TRBV28 and TRBJ1-4, with D tentatively TRBD1 (6 bases). The CDR3 extends over 15 amino acids. Per germline, CDR1 MDHEN and CDR2 SYDVKM. The germline V and J ends were trimmed by 5 bases and 5 bases, with 15 bases remaining between them. In nucleotides, the CDR3 is TGTGCCAGCAGTGACTCCCTTCAGGGGAATGAAAAACTGTTTTTT. Translation: CASSDSLQGNEKLFF.

This clonotype occurred a few times. The chain is built from TRBV7-9 and TRBJ2-1; 8 positions agree with TRBD2. CDR1 and CDR2 (germline): SEHNR, FQNEAQ (reference sequence). The CDR3 runs to 17 residues. The ends lost 6 bases at V and 4 bases at J; junction bases unmatched: 14. This chain's CDR3 is CASSQGVGGRNYNEQFF. CDR3 bases: TGTGCCAGCAGTCAAGGGGTGGGCGGGAGGAATTACAATGAGCAGTTCTTC.

Points on this clonotype: A far larger clone is a single base away, which makes a read error likely. The chain carries TRBV2 and TRBJ2-7; D gene uncertain. The J call may be in error: the DNA end matches TRBJ2-3 better. The CDR3 consists of 12 residues. Germline CDR1 reads SNHLY; CDR2 reads FYNNEI. CDR3 residues: CTSSEPTDTQYF. In DNA form, the CDR3 reads TGTACCAGCAGTGAACCCACAGATACGCAGTATTTT.

V gene TRBV10-3 combines with J gene TRBJ2-7; 10 bases map to TRBD2. The V segment lost 10 bases and the J segment 3 bases; nucleotides outside the gene matches: 9. The CDR3 consists of 14 residues. From germline, CDR1 is ENHRY and CDR2 SYGVKD. The CDR3 DNA sequence: TGTGCCAGCGGCGATAGCGGGAGGATCTACGAGCAGTACTTC. Encoded protein: CASGDSGRIYEQYF.

The sample holds many counts of this clonotype. The chain uses TRBV7-9 and TRBJ2-1, with 8 bases aligning to TRBD2. The CDR3 is 13 amino acids. The germline CDR1 and CDR2 sequences are SEHNR and FQNEAQ (reference sequence). The V gene end was trimmed by 5 bases and the J gene end by 5 bases; junction bases not matched to a gene: 2. CDR3 sequence (DNA): TGTGCCAGCAGCGAGACTAGCGACAATGAGCAGTTCTTC. It translates to CASSETSDNEQFF.

This clonotype was observed many times. This chain links TRBV20-1 with TRBJ2-4; D is possibly TRBD1 or TRBD2 (5 bases each). This CDR3 spans 15 amino acids. Trimming removed 0 bases from V and 7 bases from J, with 16 bases in between. Germline assignment: CDR1 DFQATT and CDR2 SNEGSKA (reference sequence). CDR3 region: CSARDGAASTNIQYF. CDR3 coding DNA: TGCAGTGCTAGAGACGGGGCAGCAAGTACCAACATTCAGTACTTC.

This chain joins TRBV19 and TRBJ2-1, with a weak D call TRBD2 (5 bases). The V end lost 2 bases, the J end lost 7 bases, and 15 bases lay between the germline ends. The germline V gene encodes CDR1 LNHDA and CDR2 SQIVND (reference sequence). There are 15 residues in the CDR3. The CDR3 sequence is CASSINQRSINEQFF. The CDR3 bases are TGTGCCAGTAGTATAAACCAGCGGAGCATTAATGAGCAGTTCTTC.

At least ten counts were recorded for this clonotype. V usage is TRBV20-1 and J usage is TRBJ2-7; tentatively, D is TRBD2 (7 bases). From germline, CDR1 is DFQATT and CDR2 SNEGSKA (reference sequence). V lost 5 bases and J lost 3, with 20 bases in between. The CDR3 length is 15 residues. The DNA of the CDR3 is TGCAGTGCTGCCTTGGGAGGGGGAGGGAACTACGAGCAGTACTTC. Translation gives CSAALGGGGNYEQYF.

This clonotype was seen many times. The chain is built from TRBV20-1 and TRBJ1-1, with D possibly matching TRBD1 (5 bases). This CDR3 contains 14 residues. Trimming removed 6 bases from V and 0 bases from J, with 14 bases in between. Germline lookup yields CDR1 DFQATT and CDR2 SNEGSKA (reference sequence). The CDR3 region has the DNA TGCAGTGCCCCGTCAGGGCGGCTGAACACTGAAGCTTTCTTT. Amino acids: CSAPSGRLNTEAFF.